The 9 T cell receptor beta chains reported below all come from one sample, sequenced in a study of vaccination effects on CD4 cells after COVID-19 (dated by TCRdb to between 2021 and 2022). Their cognate antigens are unknown. In the ViraFEST assay, PBMC were stimulated with viral peptide pools, and TCR sequencing was then used to find antigen-specific CD4+ T cell clonotypes based on their expansion. After around 10 days of culture, CD4+ T cells were isolated with the EasySep CD4+ T cell isolation kit. Convalescent patients had PCR-confirmed SARS-CoV-2 infection between March and December 2020, before Alpha, Beta and Delta variants emerged in the United States. The library was made by the immunoSEQ multiplex PCR assay. TCRdb took this table from immuneACCESS and kept in-frame rearrangements with V and J called. Such tables lack part of the clones; where checked against another copy, unresolved V genes explain under half of the gap, and the rest is unexplained. This sample holds roughly 73,000 clones; over 60% were observed only once. The ten largest make up less than 6.5% of the sample.

This specimen was CD4+ T cells from PBMCs cultured with HIV peptides, taken before COVID-19 vaccination. The label giving this sample's cell subset or site can be read as: HIV-1 Nef peptide pool negative control/reference culture. These receptors all stem from a human donor who had a prior SARS-CoV-2 infection.

The V and J genes are TRBV23-1 and TRBJ1-1; perhaps TRBD1 as D (5 bases). TRBV23-1 is recorded as an ORF, its role being uncertain. The CDR3 runs to 19 residues. The V end was cut by 0 bases, the J end by 3 bases, with 23 bases between. The CDR3 region is CASSQSVVELDTGDTEAFF. In nucleotides, the CDR3 is TGCGCCAGCAGTCAATCCGTGGTAGAACTGGACACCGGGGACACTGAAGCTTTCTTT.

V and J are TRBV7-9 and TRBJ1-5, with D hard to call. V lost 2 bases and J lost 4, with 6 bases in between. Germline CDR1 SEHNR, CDR2 FQNEAQ (reference sequence). The CDR3 totals 13 residues. The CDR3 spells CASSLFGNQPQHF. The DNA for the CDR3 is TGTGCCAGCAGCTTATTTGGGAATCAGCCCCAGCATTTT.

This clone has more than one count but fewer than ten. V is TRBV2 and J is TRBJ2-3, with D hard to call. This CDR3 spans 12 amino acids. The V gene's germline CDR1 is SNHLY and CDR2 FYNNEI. Trimming shortened V by 2 bases and J by 3 bases, and 3 bases separated the two germline ends. CDR3: CASSETTDTQYF. CDR3 nucleotides: TGTGCCAGCAGTGAAACGACAGATACGCAGTATTTT.

In regard to this clone: This specimen includes other DNA sequences encoding the same CDR3. The chain joins TRBV6-5 to TRBJ2-3, with 9 bases matching TRBD1. V dropped 6 bases and J dropped 3; count of bases not matched to a gene: 4. The germline gives CDR1 MNHEY, CDR2 SVGAGI. The CDR3 runs to 14 residues. DNA for the CDR3: TGTGCCAGCAGCCCCGGACAGGGGACAGATACGCAGTATTTT. This translates into CASSPGQGTDTQYF.

This clone was detected a few times. The chain links TRBV11-3 to TRBJ2-7; 9 positions agree with TRBD2. V was pared by 5 bases and J by 6 bases, with 8 bases of the junction left unmatched. Per the germline V gene, CDR1 is SGHNT and CDR2 is YENEEA. This CDR3 contains 14 residues. CDR3 residues: CASSEGLAYGEQYF. In DNA form, the CDR3 reads TGTGCCAGCAGCGAAGGACTAGCGTACGGCGAGCAGTACTTC.

The CDR3 nucleotides read TGTGCCAGCAGCTTAACGGGGGCCGGATACGATACGCAGTATTTT. It codes for CASSLTGAGYDTQYF. The chain combines TRBV7-3 with TRBJ2-3; D perhaps matches TRBD1 (6 bases). V lost 0 bases to trimming and J lost 6 bases, with 13 bases between them. This CDR3 is built from 15 residues. CDR1 and CDR2 from the germline V gene are SGHTA and FQGTGA.

This clone was seen only a few times. The chain carries TRBV9 and TRBJ1-6; D gene ambiguous. The CDR3 has 13 amino acids. The germline V gene has CDR1 SGDLS and CDR2 YYNGEE. Deletions cut 1 base from V and 5 bases from J, with 4 bases between. For the CDR3, the DNA is TGTGCCAGCAGCGTACAGAATAATTCACCCCTCCACTTT. Translation gives CASSVQNNSPLHF.

The rearrangement links TRBV16 to TRBJ2-1; TRBD1 is a possible D gene (5 bases). This CDR3 has 14 residues. The V and J ends lost 2 bases and 2 bases respectively, with 7 bases between them. Per germline, CDR1 KGHSY and CDR2 FQNENV. CDR3 nucleotide sequence: TGTGCCAGCAGCCAACAGGACACCTACAATGAGCAGTTCTTC. As protein: CASSQQDTYNEQFF.

The chain combines TRBV29-1 with TRBJ2-3; D may correspond to TRBD1 or TRBD2 (5 bases each). The length of the CDR3 is 14 residues. Germline CDR1 SQVTM, CDR2 ANQGSEA. V lost 2 bases, J lost 2 bases, and 11 bases lay in between. CDR3 residues: CSVERSGTTDTQYF. CDR3 nucleotides: TGCAGCGTTGAAAGGTCAGGGACCACAGATACGCAGTATTTT.